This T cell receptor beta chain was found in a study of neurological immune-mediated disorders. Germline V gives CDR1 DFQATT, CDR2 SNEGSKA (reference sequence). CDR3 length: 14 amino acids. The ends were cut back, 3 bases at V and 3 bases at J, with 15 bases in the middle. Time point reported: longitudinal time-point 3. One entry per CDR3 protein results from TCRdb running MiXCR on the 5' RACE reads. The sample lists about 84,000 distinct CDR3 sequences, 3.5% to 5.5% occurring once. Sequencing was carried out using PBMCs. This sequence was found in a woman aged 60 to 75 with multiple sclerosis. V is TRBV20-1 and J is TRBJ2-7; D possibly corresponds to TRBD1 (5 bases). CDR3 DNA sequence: TGCAGTGCTAGGCCGGGCGACAGATTCTACGAGCAGTACTTC. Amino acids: CSARPGDRFYEQYF.